A selection of T cell receptor beta chains follows, all from one sample in a study of neurological immune-mediated disorders. TCRdb analysed the 5' RACE reads with MiXCR anew, one entry per CDR3 protein. The sample records fewer than 80,000 distinct CDR3 sequences, 4% to 6% being singletons. The sequenced material came from PBMCs. These receptors came from a woman aged 45-60 years with multiple sclerosis. CDR3s include the opening cysteine and the closing phenylalanine or tryptophan. Fields, in order: D gene, V gene, clone size, J gene, CDR3 protein, CDR3 DNA. The D gene is left open where the match is weak. Clone size is stated in some rows and not others, as once, few, many or a class when expanded.

d_gene: .
v_gene: TRBV19
abundance: .
j_gene: TRBJ2-7
CDR3aa: CASSIVGFGYEQYF
CDR3nt: TGTGCCAGTAGTATCGTGGGATTCGGATACGAGCAGTACTTC

d_gene: .
v_gene: TRBV5-1
abundance: many
j_gene: TRBJ2-1
CDR3aa: CASSFRGATYNEQFF
CDR3nt: TGCGCCAGCAGCTTTCGGGGGGCAACCTACAATGAGCAGTTCTTC

d_gene: .
v_gene: TRBV7-9
abundance: many
j_gene: TRBJ1-4
CDR3aa: CASSLARGRLNEKLFF
CDR3nt: TGTGCCAGCAGCTTAGCGCGGGGACGGCTTAATGAAAAACTGTTTTTT

d_gene: TRBD2
v_gene: TRBV20-1
abundance: many
j_gene: TRBJ2-1
CDR3aa: CSAKLRRLADPSNNEQFF
CDR3nt: TGCAGTGCTAAGTTGCGACGGCTAGCGGACCCGTCGAACAATGAGCAGTTCTTC

d_gene: .
v_gene: TRBV5-1
abundance: many
j_gene: TRBJ2-5
CDR3aa: CASSFSLEGETQYF
CDR3nt: TGCGCCAGCAGCTTCTCTCTAGAAGGGGAGACCCAGTACTTC

d_gene: .
v_gene: TRBV12-3/TRBV12-4
abundance: many
j_gene: TRBJ2-2
CDR3aa: CASSLGVAGELFF
CDR3nt: TGTGCCAGCAGTTTGGGGGTGGCCGGGGAGCTGTTTTTT

d_gene: .
v_gene: TRBV20-1
abundance: many
j_gene: TRBJ2-3
CDR3aa: CSARRDFTDTQYF
CDR3nt: TGCAGTGCCAGAAGGGACTTCACAGATACGCAGTATTTT

d_gene: TRBD2
v_gene: TRBV6-2/TRBV6-3
abundance: .
j_gene: TRBJ2-7
CDR3aa: CASSLLAGDYEQYF
CDR3nt: TGTGCCAGCAGCCTACTAGCGGGGGACTACGAGCAGTACTTC

d_gene: .
v_gene: TRBV7-2
abundance: many
j_gene: TRBJ1-2
CDR3aa: CASSLTQDSYGYTF
CDR3nt: TGTGCCAGCAGCTTGACCCAAGACAGCTATGGCTACACCTTC

d_gene: .
v_gene: TRBV20-1
abundance: many
j_gene: TRBJ1-1
CDR3aa: CSVEAGFQGRRRTEAFF
CDR3nt: TGCAGTGTCGAAGCGGGGTTTCAGGGCAGGAGACGCACTGAAGCTTTCTTT

d_gene: TRBD2
v_gene: TRBV20-1
abundance: medium-sized
j_gene: TRBJ2-1
CDR3aa: CSARDALAGGSEQFF
CDR3nt: TGCAGTGCTAGAGATGCACTAGCGGGGGGCAGTGAGCAGTTCTTC

d_gene: TRBD1
v_gene: TRBV6-5
abundance: many
j_gene: TRBJ2-2
CDR3aa: CASSRKGAGTGELFF
CDR3nt: TGTGCCAGCAGTCGAAAGGGGGCGGGCACCGGGGAGCTGTTTTTT

d_gene: TRBD2
v_gene: TRBV20-1
abundance: many
j_gene: TRBJ2-3
CDR3aa: CSAKRGGTTDTQYF
CDR3nt: TGCAGTGCTAAGCGGGGGGGCACCACAGATACGCAGTATTTT

d_gene: .
v_gene: TRBV5-1
abundance: many
j_gene: TRBJ1-5
CDR3aa: CASSLAGARNQPQHF
CDR3nt: TGCGCCAGCAGCTTGGCAGGGGCACGGAATCAGCCCCAGCATTTT

d_gene: .
v_gene: TRBV2
abundance: many
j_gene: TRBJ2-1
CDR3aa: CASVQGSYNEQFF
CDR3nt: TGTGCCAGCGTCCAGGGCTCCTACAATGAGCAGTTCTTC

d_gene: TRBD1
v_gene: TRBV2
abundance: many
j_gene: TRBJ1-1
CDR3aa: CASSGGGGLGIEAFF
CDR3nt: TGTGCCAGCAGTGGCGGAGGGGGCTTGGGGATTGAAGCTTTCTTT

d_gene: TRBD1
v_gene: TRBV6-5
abundance: .
j_gene: TRBJ1-5
CDR3aa: CASRAGTDFNQPQHF
CDR3nt: TGTGCCAGCAGGGCCGGGACAGACTTTAATCAGCCCCAGCATTTT

d_gene: .
v_gene: TRBV3-1
abundance: .
j_gene: TRBJ1-1
CDR3aa: CASSQDDRFQAFF
CDR3nt: TGTGCCAGCAGCCAAGATGACAGATTTCAAGCTTTCTTT

d_gene: .
v_gene: TRBV10-3
abundance: .
j_gene: TRBJ1-1
CDR3aa: CAISGGTEAFF
CDR3nt: TGTGCCATCAGTGGGGGGACTGAAGCTTTCTTT

d_gene: .
v_gene: TRBV20-1
abundance: many
j_gene: TRBJ2-3
CDR3aa: CSAVPVERSDTQYF
CDR3nt: TGCAGTGCCGTACCGGTCGAGAGGTCAGATACGCAGTATTTT

d_gene: .
v_gene: TRBV15
abundance: many
j_gene: TRBJ2-5
CDR3aa: CATSRDFGGQGTQYF
CDR3nt: TGTGCCACCAGCAGAGATTTCGGGGGGCAGGGGACCCAGTACTTC

d_gene: TRBD1
v_gene: TRBV18
abundance: few
j_gene: TRBJ2-1
CDR3aa: CASSPTTGAYNEQFF
CDR3nt: TGTGCCAGCTCACCTACAACAGGGGCCTACAATGAGCAGTTCTTC

d_gene: .
v_gene: TRBV5-1
abundance: many
j_gene: TRBJ2-1
CDR3aa: CASSLGGPYNEQFF
CDR3nt: TGCGCCAGCAGCTTGGGGGGGCCCTACAATGAGCAGTTCTTC

d_gene: .
v_gene: TRBV14
abundance: many
j_gene: TRBJ1-1
CDR3aa: CASSQGAGVEAFF
CDR3nt: TGTGCCAGCAGCCAAGGAGCAGGGGTTGAAGCTTTCTTT

d_gene: .
v_gene: TRBV4-2
abundance: many
j_gene: TRBJ2-3
CDR3aa: CASSQEDTQYF
CDR3nt: TGTGCCAGCAGCCAAGAAGATACGCAGTATTTT

d_gene: .
v_gene: TRBV9
abundance: many
j_gene: TRBJ2-1
CDR3aa: CASSVAEPYNEQFF
CDR3nt: TGTGCCAGCAGCGTAGCGGAACCTTACAATGAGCAGTTCTTC

d_gene: .
v_gene: TRBV2
abundance: few
j_gene: TRBJ2-5
CDR3aa: CASSEMNRVSETQYF
CDR3nt: TGTGCCAGCAGTGAAATGAACAGGGTGAGCGAGACCCAGTACTTC

d_gene: .
v_gene: TRBV7-2
abundance: many
j_gene: TRBJ2-5
CDR3aa: CASSLRSGSQETQYF
CDR3nt: TGTGCCAGCAGCTTAAGGTCGGGGTCCCAAGAGACCCAGTACTTC

d_gene: .
v_gene: TRBV18
abundance: few
j_gene: TRBJ2-1
CDR3aa: CASSPPGSYNEQFF
CDR3nt: TGTGCCAGCTCACCACCGGGGTCCTACAATGAGCAGTTCTTC

d_gene: .
v_gene: TRBV7-9
abundance: few
j_gene: TRBJ2-1
CDR3aa: CASSADGGYNEQFF
CDR3nt: TGTGCCAGCAGCGCGGACGGGGGCTACAATGAGCAGTTCTTC

d_gene: .
v_gene: TRBV24-1
abundance: many
j_gene: TRBJ2-1
CDR3aa: CATSDLDSSYNEQFF
CDR3nt: TGTGCCACCAGTGATTTGGATAGCTCCTACAATGAGCAGTTCTTC

d_gene: TRBD1
v_gene: TRBV5-5
abundance: few
j_gene: TRBJ2-3
CDR3aa: CASSLGQGIPDTQYF
CDR3nt: TGTGCCAGCAGCTTGGGACAGGGTATACCAGATACGCAGTATTTT

d_gene: .
v_gene: TRBV5-4
abundance: many
j_gene: TRBJ1-1
CDR3aa: CASSLNQNTEAFF
CDR3nt: TGTGCCAGCAGCTTAAACCAGAACACTGAAGCTTTCTTT

d_gene: .
v_gene: TRBV12-3/TRBV12-4
abundance: many
j_gene: TRBJ2-3
CDR3aa: CASRGDSTDTQYF
CDR3nt: TGTGCCAGCAGGGGCGACAGCACAGATACGCAGTATTTT

d_gene: TRBD1
v_gene: TRBV10-3
abundance: many
j_gene: TRBJ1-4
CDR3aa: CAISEIDRAATNEKLFF
CDR3nt: TGTGCCATCAGTGAGATTGACAGGGCGGCAACTAATGAAAAACTGTTTTTT

d_gene: .
v_gene: TRBV7-9
abundance: many
j_gene: TRBJ2-1
CDR3aa: CASSPRDLPEEFF
CDR3nt: TGTGCCAGCAGCCCCAGGGACCTCCCGGAGGAGTTCTTC

d_gene: .
v_gene: TRBV10-3
abundance: many
j_gene: TRBJ1-2
CDR3aa: CAISSQGRDYGYTF
CDR3nt: TGTGCCATCAGTTCACAGGGACGGGACTATGGCTACACCTTC

d_gene: .
v_gene: TRBV4-3
abundance: .
j_gene: TRBJ2-2
CDR3aa: CASSQDRAINTGELFF
CDR3nt: TGCGCCAGCAGCCAAGACCGAGCCATTAACACCGGGGAGCTGTTTTTT

d_gene: .
v_gene: TRBV28
abundance: many
j_gene: TRBJ2-7
CDR3aa: CASNWDGTYEQYF
CDR3nt: TGTGCCAGCAATTGGGACGGGACCTACGAGCAGTACTTC

d_gene: .
v_gene: TRBV12-5
abundance: many
j_gene: TRBJ2-1
CDR3aa: CASGTTQTPSPSHNEQFF
CDR3nt: TGTGCTAGTGGTACCACCCAGACACCCTCCCCTAGCCACAATGAGCAGTTCTTC

d_gene: .
v_gene: TRBV5-1
abundance: many
j_gene: TRBJ1-1
CDR3aa: CASSLGGPAFF
CDR3nt: TGCGCCAGCAGCTTGGGAGGGCCAGCTTTCTTT

d_gene: TRBD2
v_gene: TRBV12-3/TRBV12-4
abundance: many
j_gene: TRBJ2-2
CDR3aa: CASSFQLAGEPGELFF
CDR3nt: TGTGCCAGCAGTTTCCAACTAGCGGGGGAACCCGGGGAGCTGTTTTTT

d_gene: TRBD1
v_gene: TRBV9
abundance: many
j_gene: TRBJ1-1
CDR3aa: CASRRTGGAEAFF
CDR3nt: TGTGCCAGCAGGAGGACAGGGGGGGCTGAAGCTTTCTTT

d_gene: TRBD2
v_gene: TRBV7-2
abundance: many
j_gene: TRBJ2-1
CDR3aa: CASTAGDRTYNEQFF
CDR3nt: TGTGCCAGCACCGCGGGGGACCGAACCTACAATGAGCAGTTCTTC

d_gene: TRBD2
v_gene: TRBV7-9
abundance: many
j_gene: TRBJ2-1
CDR3aa: CASSSPSGETPEQFF
CDR3nt: TGTGCCAGCAGCTCCCCCAGCGGGGAGACTCCCGAGCAGTTCTTC

d_gene: .
v_gene: TRBV7-2
abundance: many
j_gene: TRBJ1-2
CDR3aa: CASSLELGVYGYTF
CDR3nt: TGTGCCAGCAGCTTAGAGTTGGGGGTCTATGGCTACACCTTC

d_gene: .
v_gene: TRBV4-2
abundance: .
j_gene: TRBJ2-6
CDR3aa: CASSGGKGLSNFGAKVLTF
CDR3nt: TGTGCCAGCAGCGGCGGTAAGGGGCTCTCGAATTTTGGGGCCAAAGTCCTGACTTTC

d_gene: .
v_gene: TRBV20-1
abundance: many
j_gene: TRBJ2-5
CDR3aa: CSARNPQGRGETQYF
CDR3nt: TGCAGTGCTAGAAACCCCCAGGGAAGAGGGGAGACCCAGTACTTC

d_gene: .
v_gene: TRBV4-1
abundance: many
j_gene: TRBJ1-2
CDR3aa: CASSQGRSYGYTF
CDR3nt: TGCGCCAGCAGCCAAGGACGGAGCTATGGCTACACCTTC

d_gene: .
v_gene: TRBV4-3
abundance: many
j_gene: TRBJ1-2
CDR3aa: CASSQDMGLNYGYTF
CDR3nt: TGCGCCAGCAGCCAAGATATGGGCCTTAACTATGGCTACACCTTC

d_gene: .
v_gene: TRBV7-2
abundance: many
j_gene: TRBJ2-4
CDR3aa: CASSFNREVKNIQYF
CDR3nt: TGTGCCAGCAGCTTCAACAGGGAGGTCAAAAACATTCAGTACTTC

d_gene: .
v_gene: TRBV29-1
abundance: many
j_gene: TRBJ2-7
CDR3aa: CSVEDPLSGTYEQYF
CDR3nt: TGCAGCGTTGAAGATCCCCTCTCAGGGACCTACGAGCAGTACTTC

d_gene: TRBD2
v_gene: TRBV20-1
abundance: .
j_gene: TRBJ2-1
CDR3aa: CSVLLAGRAYNEQFF
CDR3nt: TGCAGTGTTTTACTAGCGGGGAGGGCCTACAATGAGCAGTTCTTC

d_gene: TRBD1
v_gene: TRBV9
abundance: many
j_gene: TRBJ1-4
CDR3aa: CASSVGTGGYNEKLFF
CDR3nt: TGTGCCAGCAGCGTCGGGACAGGGGGCTATAATGAAAAACTGTTTTTT

d_gene: .
v_gene: TRBV6-2/TRBV6-3
abundance: many
j_gene: TRBJ1-1
CDR3aa: CASSNPASEAFF
CDR3nt: TGTGCCAGCAGTAACCCCGCGTCTGAAGCTTTCTTT

d_gene: .
v_gene: TRBV27
abundance: many
j_gene: TRBJ1-2
CDR3aa: CASSLKGDYGYTF
CDR3nt: TGTGCCAGCAGTTTAAAGGGCGACTATGGCTACACCTTC